One sample yielded the 15 T cell receptor beta chains listed below, sequenced in a study of control samples from healthy donors and cancer patients. Using immunoSEQ multiplex PCR, the repertoire was profiled, and TCRdb retains in-frame clones only, with some absent. The sample has some 96,000 clones, more than 85% seen once. The sequenced material came from blood. The receptors stem from a man between 18 and 29 years old in good health.

V gene TRBV2 combines with J gene TRBJ1-1; D remains unclear. Trimming took 5 bases from V and 0 from J, leaving 4 bases between them. Germline V gene sequence: CDR1 SNHLY, CDR2 FYNNEI. The CDR3 has 12 residues. The CDR3 DNA follows: TGTGCCAGCAGTCTTTTGAACACTGAAGCTTTCTTT. This encodes CASSLLNTEAFF.

J is TRBJ1-3 and V is TRBV9; a weak D match, TRBD1 (6 bases). V was cut by 5 bases and J by 0 bases, with 12 bases left in between. The V gene's germline CDR1 is SGDLS and CDR2 YYNGEE. This CDR3 has 15 residues. CDR3 DNA: TGTGCCAGCAGTTACAGGGAAACCTCTGGAAACACCATATATTTT. This gives the protein CASSYRETSGNTIYF.

The chain links TRBV29-1 to TRBJ2-1; D is perhaps TRBD2 (5 bases). Trimming removed 5 bases at V and 0 bases at J, with 8 bases between. From germline, CDR1 is SQVTM and CDR2 ANQGSEA. The CDR3 consists of 13 residues. The CDR3 DNA is TGCAGCGTTTCGGGGAGCTCCTACAATGAGCAGTTCTTC. Translating it yields CSVSGSSYNEQFF.

V and J are TRBV3-1 (or the pseudogene TRBV3-2) and TRBJ2-7, with TRBD2 as a possible D gene (6 bases). Germline assignment: CDR1 LGHDT and CDR2 YNNKEL (reference sequence). V lost 2 bases, J lost 2 bases, and 16 bases lay in between. The CDR3 runs to 16 residues. As DNA, the CDR3 is TGTGCCAGCAGCCAAAAAAAGGCTAGCGCTGCCTACGAGCAGTACTTC. Translated, it gives CASSQKKASAAYEQYF.

This clone was found a few times. The chain is built from TRBV4-3 and TRBJ1-2; TRBD1 matches 7 bases. This CDR3 has 14 residues. The V gene end was trimmed by 5 bases and the J gene end by 0 bases; junction bases not matched to a gene: 3. Germline-derived CDR1 and CDR2 are LGHNA and YSLEER. CDR3 DNA sequence: TGCGCCAGCAGCAACAGGGGAGCTAACTATGGCTACACCTTC. It is translated as CASSNRGANYGYTF.

This CDR3 is CASSPGGAGPYEQYF. CDR3 sequence (DNA): TGTGCCAGCAGCCCAGGTGGTGCAGGGCCCTACGAGCAGTACTTC. The genes are TRBV5-4 and TRBJ2-7, with a tentative D call TRBD1 (5 bases). The V and J ends lost 4 bases and 2 bases respectively, with 16 bases between them. This CDR3 has 15 residues. CDR1 and CDR2 (germline): SGHNT, YYREEE (reference sequence).

The rearrangement links TRBV15 to TRBJ2-3; no definite D call. Germline V gene lookup returns CDR1 LNHNV and CDR2 YYDKDF (reference sequence). This CDR3 has 14 residues. Trimming pared 11 bases from V and 2 bases from J, leaving 17 bases between. In nucleotides, the CDR3 is TGTGCCGCACAAGAACTGACGGACACAGATACGCAGTATTTT. It translates to CAAQELTDTDTQYF.

The genes are TRBV5-6 and TRBJ1-4; no clear D. Germline CDR1 and CDR2: SGHDT and YYEEEE. CDR3 length: 16 amino acids. V was cut by 4 bases and J by 2 bases, with 15 bases left in between. CDR3 DNA sequence: TGTGCCAGCAGCCAATGGGTGAGGGCGACTAATGAAAAACTGTTTTTT. Residues: CASSQWVRATNEKLFF.

The chain recombines TRBV6-2 or TRBV6-3 with TRBJ2-1; D possibly uses TRBD1 or TRBD2 (5 bases each). Trimming pared 2 bases from V and 13 bases from J, leaving 12 bases between. This CDR3 contains 12 residues. Germline assignment: CDR1 MNHEY and CDR2 SVGEGT. CDR3: CASSYLRDVQFF. The CDR3 coding sequence is TGTGCCAGCAGTTACCTCCGGGACGTCCAGTTCTTC.

The rearrangement uses TRBV11-2 and TRBJ2-7; TRBD2 matches at 13 bases. V lost 4 bases and J lost 5; bases outside the gene matches: 8. Per germline, CDR1 SGHAT and CDR2 FQNNGV. CDR3 length: 16 residues. The CDR3 region has the DNA TGTGCCAGCAGCTCCTCATCGACTAGCGGGAGGCACGAGCAGTACTTC. It is translated as CASSSSSTSGRHEQYF.

V gene TRBV4-3 combines with J gene TRBJ2-1; 8 nucleotides agree with TRBD2. Losses at the gene ends were 0 bases for V and 7 bases for J; bases not matched to a gene: 11. The length of the CDR3 is 17 residues. The germline CDR1 and CDR2 sequences are LGHNA and YSLEER. CDR3 in DNA: TGCGCCAGCAGCCAAGATAACCCCGGACTAGCTAAGAATGAGCAGTTCTTC. Its protein product is CASSQDNPGLAKNEQFF.

The gene calls are TRBV5-1 and TRBJ1-1; D is uncertain. CDR1 and CDR2 (germline): SGHRS, YFSETQ. This CDR3 comprises 12 residues. V dropped 1 base and J dropped 0 bases, with 1 base sitting between them. The CDR3 protein is CASSLLNTEAFF. The DNA of the CDR3 is TGCGCCAGCAGCTTGCTGAACACTGAAGCTTTCTTT. Variable domain in full (rest from reference TRBV5-1 and TRBJ1-1): KAGVTQTPRYLIKTRGQQVTLSCSPISGHRSVSWYQQTPGQGLQFLFEYFSETQRNKGNFPGRFSGRQFSNSRSEMNVSTLELGDSALYLCASSLLNTEAFFGQGTRLTVV.

The chain employs TRBV5-4 and TRBJ1-2, with TRBD1 as a possible D gene (5 bases). Germline V gives CDR1 SGHNT, CDR2 YYREEE (reference sequence). V lost 4 bases to trimming and J lost 8 bases, with 15 bases between them. The CDR3 length is 13 residues. The CDR3 protein is CASSRTNLYGYTF. The CDR3 DNA sequence: TGTGCCAGCAGCCGGACAAACCTATACGGCTACACCTTC.

The rearrangement links TRBV5-1 to TRBJ1-5; no clear D gene. This CDR3 region has 13 residues. Germline V gene lookup returns CDR1 SGHRS and CDR2 YFSETQ. V was shortened by 0 bases and J by 3 bases, with 4 bases between the two germline ends. CDR3 sequence: CASSLGPNQPQHF. CDR3 bases: TGCGCCAGCAGCTTGGGACCCAATCAGCCCCAGCATTTT.

V is TRBV23-1 and J is TRBJ2-5, with no clear D. TRBV23-1 qualifies as an ORF whose function is uncertain. Between the trimmed V and J ends, which lost 0 bases and 4 bases, there was a span of 18 bases. The CDR3 has 17 amino acids. CDR3 amino acids: CASSQSIAGTPGETQYF. The CDR3 DNA reads TGCGCCAGCAGTCAATCGATAGCTGGTACACCGGGAGAGACCCAGTACTTC.